This T cell receptor (beta chain) was captured in a study of identical twins. Whole-study results and caveats: The conclusions drew on cross-sectional statistical analysis instead of tracking the same donors.

This clonotype was counted between two and nine times. Its antigen is not known. TCRdb independently ran MiXCR on the 5' RACE reads; one entry per CDR3 protein. In the table there are about 340,000 distinct CDR3 sequences, roughly an eighth of which are singletons. The same data also contributed to another study, on yellow fever vaccine responses in identical twins.

This clonotype was sampled from a woman aged 18 to 35 in good health. The specimen was CD8+ T cells sorted from blood.

DNA of the CDR3: TGTGCCAGCAGCTTCCTGGGTGCCTACGAGCAGTACTTC. Translating gives CASSFLGAYEQYF. The rearrangement links TRBV7-2 to TRBJ2-7; D ambiguous. V lost 3 bases, J lost 2 bases, and 8 bases lay in between. Per the germline V gene, CDR1 is SGHTA and CDR2 is FQGNSA. CDR3 length: 13 amino acids.